The entry that follows covers one TCR beta chain sequence. This clonotype turned up a few times. Its cognate antigen has yet to be identified. No clone much larger than this one lies a single base away; base qualities are absent. This entry comes from a study of T-cell reconstitution after alpha-beta-depleted transplantation in children (dated by TCRdb to between 2015 and 2016). Concerning the study at large: The study quantitatively tracked T-cell immune reconstitution after TCRalphabeta/CD19-depleted allogeneic hematopoietic cell transplantation in children using TCR repertoire profiling.

Explained via the paper, the treatment or condition label denotes: allogeneic hematopoietic cell transplantation with graft depleted of TCRalphabeta T cells and CD19 B cells. TCRalphabeta/CD19-depleted allogeneic hematopoietic cell grafts were given to the transplant recipients, all of whom were children. Library preparation employed PCR. The sample was run on an Illumina HiSeq 2500. To normalize quantification of the TCRbeta repertoire, the TCR libraries were built with molecular barcoding that relied on unique molecular identifiers. The public reads were reprocessed in TCRdb via fastp at Q25 and MiXCR, keeping in-frame beta chains. Each entry merges the rows of one CDR3 protein and shows their most common DNA and genes. For this sample there are about 400,000 distinct CDR3 sequences; 15% to 20% appear just once. Around 28% of the sample lies in the top ten. Germline trimming: 1 base from V, 13 bases from J; junction bases outside gene matches: 7. The germline V gene (reference sequence) specifies DFQATT as CDR1 and SNEGSKA as CDR2. The CDR3, from cysteine to phenylalanine, totals 12 residues. The kept DNA is CDR3 alone, 36 bases in frame from the first base.

Results the study describes overall, beyond this receptor: In some patients, the high TCRbeta diversity seen at day 60 was put down to recipient T cells and intrathymic progenitors that had survived conditioning. The frequencies of hyperexpanded clones fell over the following months, and after one year, T-cell counts and TCRbeta diversity were mostly attributed to newly produced T cells. The apparently early recovery of alphabetaT-cell counts about two months after transplant reportedly depended on only several hundred rapidly expanded clones that came from non-depleted graft cells.

The input for sequencing was PBMCs, mostly from graft donor cells, taken 360 days after TCRalphabeta/CD19-depleted stem cell transplant. The sequence is built from TRBV20-1 and TRBJ2-4; 7 of the junction bases match TRBD2. This sequence was found in a boy less than two years old who had a stem cell transplant for Wiskott-Aldrich syndrome, so the T cells may come from the graft donor. This receptor carries the CDR3 CSARVGPGLQYF. Here is the DNA: TGCAGTGCTAGAGTGGGCCCGGGACTACAGTACTTC.